This record concerns one T cell receptor (beta chain) sequence. This table comes from immunoSEQ multiplex PCR, and its TCRdb copy is limited to in-frame clones, with some not included. This sample carries roughly 250,000 clones, approximately 90% of them seen once, and the ten largest clones take 2.3%. From germline, CDR1 is KGHSH and CDR2 LQKENI. The CDR3 has 14 residues. V shed 3 bases and J shed 0 bases, with 8 bases lying between them. The sample is drawn from a study of blood T cell repertoires in COVID-19. Participants came from roughly 23 US areas, aged roughly 18 to 95 years. The source material was PBMCs or T cells enriched from blood (not recorded which). The J gene is TRBJ1-1, the V gene TRBV18; D is unclear. The TCR was taken from a woman aged 40 to 50 with acute COVID-19. In DNA form, the CDR3 reads TGTGCCAGCTCACCGCGGATGATGAACACTGAAGCTTTCTTT. This codes for CASSPRMMNTEAFF.